One sample yielded the 23 T cell receptor beta chains listed below, sequenced in a study of radiation and T cells in renal cell carcinoma. Documented time point: blood 2 weeks post-SBRT. Treatment indicated: 15 Gy SBRT to primary tumor, nephrectomy 4 weeks later. TCRdb keeps only in-frame clones here, not all; method: immunoSEQ multiplex PCR. The sample holds some 120,000 clones, over 75% seen once. This specimen consisted of blood, obtained from a patient whose treatment included radiotherapy and nephrectomy. All receptors come from a woman aged 60 to 75 with renal cell carcinoma.

The chain recombines TRBV18 with TRBJ1-4; a possible D gene is TRBD1 (6 bases). The V gene's germline CDR1 is KGHSH and CDR2 LQKENI. Trimming cost V 4 bases and J 0 bases, with 9 bases left between them. The CDR3 runs to 15 residues. The CDR3 bases are TGTGCCAGCTCACACAGGGAACCAACTAATGAAAAACTGTTTTTT. As protein: CASSHREPTNEKLFF. Using reference TRBV18 and TRBJ1-4 for the parts outside the CDR3, the full variable domain is NAGVMQNPRHLVRRRGQEARLRCSPMKGHSHVYWYRQLPEEGLKFMVYLQKENIIDESGMPKERFSAEFPKEGPSILRIQQVVRGDSAAYFCASSHREPTNEKLFFGSGTQLSVL.

In its sample, this clone was seen a few times. V usage is TRBV5-4 and J usage is TRBJ1-1; tentative D call: TRBD1 (5 bases). This CDR3 region has 14 residues. V was trimmed by 0 bases and J by 6 bases, leaving 12 bases between them. Germline CDR1 and CDR2: SGHNT and YYREEE (reference sequence). The CDR3 DNA reads TGTGCCAGCAGCTTGGGCAGGGTTTTATCTGAAGCTTTCTTT. It encodes CASSLGRVLSEAFF.

The chain links TRBV7-3 to TRBJ2-1; 7 bases match TRBD2. The CDR3 covers 13 residues. V trimming: 3 bases; J trimming: 9 bases; junction bases outside the gene matches: 5. Germline CDR1 reads SGHTA; CDR2 reads FQGTGA. CDR3 DNA: TGTGCCAGCAGCTTCTCTAAGCGGGGTGAGCAGTTCTTC. Translated, it gives CASSFSKRGEQFF.

This sequence joins TRBV30 and TRBJ1-5; 7 bases agree with TRBD1. The J segment lost 4 bases and the V segment lost 4 bases, leaving 10 bases of the junction unmatched. There are 15 residues in the CDR3. Germline V gene sequence: CDR1 GTSNPN, CDR2 SVGIG (reference sequence). DNA for the CDR3: TGTGCCTGGATTGAGAAGGGCAGGGGGAATCAGCCCCAGCATTTT. Translating it yields CAWIEKGRGNQPQHF. Based on the CDR3 plus reference TRBV30 and TRBJ1-5, the full variable domain is SQTIHQWPATLVQPVGSPLSLECTVEGTSNPNLYWYRQAAGRGLQLLFYSVGIGQISSEVPQNLSASRPQDRQFILSSKKLLLSDSGFYLCAWIEKGRGNQPQHFGDGTRLSIL.

The V and J genes are TRBV9 and TRBJ1-4; weak D call: TRBD1 (5 bases). V lost 2 bases, J lost 6 bases, and 11 bases lay in between. This CDR3 spans 14 amino acids. Germline CDR1 and CDR2: SGDLS and YYNGEE. This CDR3 reads CASSVDGAYEKLFF. In nucleotides, the CDR3 is TGTGCCAGCAGCGTGGATGGGGCCTATGAAAAACTGTTTTTT.

The rearrangement uses TRBV28 and TRBJ2-7; 9 bases agree with TRBD1. Germline lookup yields CDR1 MDHEN and CDR2 SYDVKM. The CDR3 totals 16 residues. With V trimmed by 4 bases and J by 1 base, 8 bases remained unmatched. CDR3 sequence reads: CASSYRGLYTSYEQYF. The CDR3 region has the DNA TGTGCCAGCAGTTACAGGGGGCTCTATACTTCCTACGAGCAGTACTTC.

As concerns this clone: A junction end diverges from the germline sequence, so it may reflect a read error. The rearrangement uses TRBV7-7 and TRBJ1-5; D ambiguous. Germline V gives CDR1 SSHAT, CDR2 FNYEAQ (reference sequence). CDR3 length equals 19 residues. The CDR3 DNA reads as TGTGCTAGCAGCTCGCCAGAGCGCCTAGTCTGTTATAGCAATCAGCCCCAGCATTTT. Protein sequence: CASSSPERLVCYSNQPQHF.

The chain recombines TRBV9 with TRBJ2-6, with 9 bases fitting TRBD1. The germline V gene has CDR1 SGDLS and CDR2 YYNGEE. Losses at the gene ends were 0 bases for V and 1 base for J; bases not matched to a gene: 8. This CDR3 spans 19 amino acids. CDR3 coding DNA: TGTGCCAGCAGCGTAGAAGCAAGGACAGGGGTATCTGGGGCCAACGTCCTGACTTTC. It specifies CASSVEARTGVSGANVLTF.

The chain uses TRBV27 and TRBJ2-7; TRBD1 aligns across 9 bases. Germline V CDR1 and CDR2: MNHEY, SMNVEV (reference sequence). The J segment lost 3 bases and the V segment lost 8 bases, leaving 14 bases of the junction unmatched. CDR3 length equals 16 residues. CDR3 sequence: CASRVLTGGPFYEQYF. CDR3 nucleotides: TGTGCCAGCCGGGTTTTAACAGGGGGCCCGTTCTACGAGCAGTACTTC.

The chain uses TRBV5-6 and TRBJ1-3; no reliable D call. Trimming cost V 0 bases and J 0 bases, with 13 bases left between them. CDR3 length: 17 amino acids. The germline gives CDR1 SGHDT, CDR2 YYEEEE. CDR3 nucleotides: TGTGCCAGCAGCTTGGAAGGGTCAGCTCTCTCTGGAAACACCATATATTTT. Translated: CASSLEGSALSGNTIYF.

The J gene is TRBJ2-3, the V gene TRBV4-2; 11 nucleotides align to TRBD2. V dropped 1 base and J dropped 6; count of bases not matched to a gene: 12. Germline-derived CDR1 and CDR2 are LGHNA and YNFKEQ. This CDR3 has 18 amino acids. CDR3 in amino acids: CASSQGQLGSGGADTQYF. CDR3 coding DNA: TGTGCCAGCAGCCAAGGACAACTGGGTAGCGGGGGGGCTGATACGCAGTATTTT.

This chain connects TRBV5-5 to TRBJ2-3; either TRBD1 or TRBD2 may supply D (6 bases each). The CDR3 runs to 15 residues. Germline-derived CDR1 and CDR2 are SGHKS and YYEKEE (reference sequence). V was trimmed by 0 bases and J by 5 bases, leaving 13 bases between them. For the CDR3, the DNA is TGTGCCAGCAGCTTGGGTGGGGGGCGAGTAGATACGCAGTATTTT. Translation gives CASSLGGGRVDTQYF.

The gene calls are TRBV9 and TRBJ1-1, with a weak D call TRBD1 (6 bases). The CDR3 has 14 residues. Germline V gene sequence: CDR1 SGDLS, CDR2 YYNGEE. V was trimmed by 4 bases and J by 0 bases, leaving 10 bases between them. The CDR3 loop reads CASSPWTVNTEAFF. CDR3 bases: TGTGCCAGCAGCCCCTGGACAGTGAACACTGAAGCTTTCTTT. Filled out from reference TRBV9 and TRBJ1-1, the complete variable domain reads DSGVTQTPKHLITATGQRVTLRCSPRSGDLSVYWYQQSLDQGLQFLIQYYNGEERAKGNILERFSAQQFPDLHSELNLSSLELGDSALYFCASSPWTVNTEAFFGQGTRLTVV.

This clone came up once. The genes are TRBV4-1 and TRBJ1-2, with 12 bases that match TRBD1. The length of the CDR3 is 16 residues. The V gene's germline CDR1 is MGHRA and CDR2 YSYEKL. J was trimmed by 4 bases and V by 0 bases; bases with no gene match: 3. The CDR3 loop reads CASSQEGTGGGYGYTF. The CDR3, as DNA: TGCGCCAGCAGCCAAGAAGGGACAGGGGGCGGCTATGGCTACACCTTC.

The chain combines TRBV10-3 with TRBJ1-3, with a tentative D call TRBD1 (5 bases). CDR1 is ENHRY, CDR2 SYGVKD, per germline. This CDR3 is 14 amino acids long. V lost 5 bases and J lost 7, with 15 bases in between. The CDR3 spells CAISPEQGANTIYF. The CDR3 DNA reads as TGTGCCATCAGTCCAGAGCAGGGTGCGAACACCATATATTTT.

A few counts support this clone. The J gene is TRBJ1-2, the V gene TRBV7-9; D ambiguous. The CDR3 contains 13 residues. V dropped 2 bases and J dropped 6 bases, with 10 bases sitting between them. Germline V gives CDR1 SEHNR, CDR2 FQNEAQ (reference sequence). CDR3: CASSLTWGDGYTF. CDR3 nucleotides: TGTGCCAGCAGCTTAACATGGGGTGATGGCTACACCTTC.

J is TRBJ2-3 and V is TRBV11-3; 12 positions agree with TRBD1. CDR1 SGHNT and CDR2 YENEEA come from the germline V gene. V was pared by 5 bases and J by 2 bases, with 2 bases of the junction left unmatched. CDR3 length: 15 amino acids. The CDR3 coding sequence is TGTGCCAGCAGCCCGGGACAGGGGGCCACAGATACGCAGTATTTT. It yields the protein CASSPGQGATDTQYF.

This clone was found a few times. The genes are TRBV30 and TRBJ2-1; TRBD2 aligns across 9 bases. The V segment lost 2 bases and the J segment 10 bases; nucleotides outside the gene matches: 6. Per germline, CDR1 GTSNPN and CDR2 SVGIG (reference sequence). CDR3 length equals 13 residues. CDR3 protein: CAWSQSAGGEQFF. The DNA of the CDR3 is TGTGCCTGGAGTCAGTCAGCGGGAGGCGAGCAGTTCTTC.

This clone was seen just once. The J gene is TRBJ2-1, the V gene TRBV7-3; 10 positions agree with TRBD2. This CDR3 region has 18 residues. The junction had 13 bases not matched to a gene; V was cut back by 8 bases and J by 0 bases. Germline V gene sequence: CDR1 SGHTA, CDR2 FQGTGA. The CDR3 region has the DNA TGTGCCAGCCGCACTAGCGGGATAATACCGTTCTCCTACAATGAGCAGTTCTTC. Its translation is CASRTSGIIPFSYNEQFF.

This chain uses TRBV2 with TRBJ1-2; 8 positions match TRBD1. Trimming cost V 6 bases and J 6 bases; bases outside gene matches: 3. The germline V gene encodes CDR1 SNHLY and CDR2 FYNNEI. The CDR3 sequence is 12 residues long. The CDR3 sequence is CASRGTGHGYTF. CDR3 DNA sequence: TGTGCCAGCAGAGGGACAGGACATGGCTACACCTTC. Full variable domain (missing parts from reference TRBV2 and TRBJ1-2): EPEVTQTPSHQVTQMGQEVILRCVPISNHLYFYWYRQILGQKVEFLVSFYNNEISEKSEIFDDQFSVERPDGSNFTLKIRSTKLEDSAMYFCASRGTGHGYTFGSGTRLTVV.

This chain connects TRBV19 to TRBJ1-1; D is unresolved. Germline loops: CDR1 LNHDA, CDR2 SQIVND (reference sequence). The CDR3 runs to 14 residues. V lost 6 bases and J 6 bases, leaving 17 bases between the germline ends. The CDR3 DNA reads TGTGCCAGTAGCTTAGGCGGGGAAATCGCTGAAGCTTTCTTT. Protein product: CASSLGGEIAEAFF. Full variable domain (rest looked up from reference TRBV19 and TRBJ1-1): DGGITQSPKYLFRKEGQNVTLSCEQNLNHDAMYWYRQDPGQGLRLIYYSQIVNDFQKGDIAEGYSVSREKKESFPLTVTSAQKNPTAFYLCASSLGGEIAEAFFGQGTRLTVV.

The J gene is TRBJ2-1, the V gene TRBV2; no reliable D call. Trimming stripped 2 bases from V and 8 bases from J, with 4 bases between. This CDR3 is built from 11 residues. Per germline, CDR1 SNHLY and CDR2 FYNNEI. This CDR3 reads CASSEPHEQFF. In DNA, the CDR3 is TGTGCCAGCAGTGAACCGCATGAGCAGTTCTTC.

V and J are TRBV11-3 and TRBJ2-5; D could derive from TRBD1 or TRBD2 (5 bases each). The CDR3 extends over 15 amino acids. V was pared by 3 bases and J by 1 base, with 12 bases between. Germline V gene sequence: CDR1 SGHNT, CDR2 YENEEA. CDR3 DNA sequence: TGTGCCAGCAGCTTCCGGGACGAACGCCAAGAGACCCAGTACTTC. It is translated as CASSFRDERQETQYF.